The rows below give T cell receptor beta chains drawn from one sample of a study of shared clonotypes between healthy human individuals. Profiling relied on immunoSEQ multiplex PCR, and the TCRdb table lists in-frame clones only, not all of them. The table has 2 million to 2.5 million clones, 85% to 95% seen once. Material for sequencing was naive CD4+ T cells from PBMCs. The receptors were sampled from a man between 18 and 35 years old in good health. Some clones in this sample may be carry-over from other donors' samples. The CDR3 runs from the conserved cysteine through the conserved F or W. Each record gives: J gene, V gene, clone size, CDR3 protein. Where a row states a size, it is once, few, many or the class of an expanded clone; other rows omit it.

J: TRBJ2-5; V: TRBV14; size: .; CDR3: CASSQDWGKETQYF
J: TRBJ1-5; V: TRBV7-8; size: .; CDR3: CASSWANQPQHF
J: TRBJ2-7; V: TRBV2; size: .; CDR3: CASRWGGFREEQYF
J: TRBJ2-4; V: TRBV28; size: .; CDR3: CASSKAGPSLAKNIQYF
J: TRBJ2-5; V: TRBV10-1; size: .; CDR3: CASSEPKSSGRAVRAQYF
J: TRBJ2-5; V: TRBV9; size: .; CDR3: CASSVEGSSSQYF
J: TRBJ2-7; V: TRBV28; size: .; CDR3: CASRQVDSYEQYF
J: TRBJ2-7; V: TRBV7-2; size: .; CDR3: CASSPHYGQGSSYEQYF
J: TRBJ1-2; V: TRBV27; size: .; CDR3: CASSAGSYGYTF
J: TRBJ2-4; V: TRBV18; size: .; CDR3: CASSQGRDGPKNIQYF
J: TRBJ2-7; V: TRBV9; size: once; CDR3: CASSVSHVAAPYEQYF
J: TRBJ1-2; V: TRBV5-1; size: once; CDR3: CASSLAPGEPGGYTF
J: TRBJ2-3; V: TRBV5-1; size: .; CDR3: CASSPKRVGTDTQYF
J: TRBJ2-3; V: TRBV19; size: .; CDR3: CASSPAPSGLNTDTQYF
J: TRBJ1-1; V: TRBV10-1; size: .; CDR3: CASSTRGLVTEAFF